This TCR beta chain derives from a study of blood T cell repertoires in COVID-19. Study at large: Acute and convalescent COVID-19 samples came from the United States, Italy and Spain. The cDNA or gDNA used as material had been derived from T cells, B-cell-depleted T cells, or PBMCs.

In the study's own analysis: It was from reference gene primer amplification that nucleated cell counts were estimated. Data came from immunoSEQ multiplex PCR; TCRdb stores just in-frame clones and leaves some out. The DNA gave D and trimming, while V, J and clone size come from that table. Here the sample spans under 200,000 clones, 75% to 90% being singletons. The sequenced sample was peripheral blood. The clonotype comes from a woman in her thirties or forties with acute or convalescent COVID-19.

The CDR3 loop is CASTSGRSLNEQFF. The CDR3 coding sequence is TGCGCCAGCACCAGCGGGAGGTCCCTTAATGAGCAGTTCTTC. The chain combines TRBV5-1 with TRBJ2-1; 9 bases match TRBD2. This CDR3 has 14 residues. The V gene's germline CDR1 is SGHRS and CDR2 YFSETQ. V lost 6 bases and J lost 7; bases outside the gene matches: 8.